The T cell receptor (beta chain) under discussion was sequenced for a study of CD8 T cells in Susac syndrome. RNA totalling roughly 0.45 to 1 ug underwent reverse transcription with random hexamers. Each CDR3 protein is one row after TCRdb ran MiXCR on the immunoSEQ multiplex PCR reads. The sample yields 250,000 or so distinct CDR3 sequences, 93% seen once. The CDR3 length is 15 residues. The germline V gene has CDR1 SGHTA and CDR2 FQGNSA. V was shortened by 1 base and J by 4 bases, with 11 bases between the two germline ends. V and J are TRBV7-2 and TRBJ1-5; D is undetermined. The origin of this receptor is a human donor with multiple sclerosis. Sequenced input: CD4+ T cells from PBMCs. The CDR3 loop is CASSLGALGNQPQHF. The CDR3 DNA follows: TGTGCCAGCAGCTTAGGGGCTTTAGGGAATCAGCCCCAGCATTTT.